This section outlines one T cell receptor (beta chain) sequence together with its context. Germline-derived CDR1 and CDR2 are MDHEN and SYDVKM. CDR3 size: 17 residues. Trimming took 2 bases from V and 3 from J; bases not matched to a gene: 10. This sample stems from a study of blood T cell repertoires in COVID-19. Whole-study context: Italy, Spain and the United States were the sources of the convalescent and acute COVID-19 samples.

The authors' processing: Researchers report that nucleated cell counts were estimated from reference gene primer amplification. Clones were read by immunoSEQ multiplex PCR, and TCRdb kept only the in-frame ones, dropping some. The V and J calls and clone size are taken from that table; D and trimming were inferred from the DNA. The table records about 270,000 clones, approximately 90% of them present only once. The cohort comprised adults aged about 18 to 100 years residing in about 25 US areas. The TCR was taken from a man aged 40-49 years who had been exposed to COVID-19. The chain carries TRBV28 and TRBJ2-5; 9 bases are shared with TRBD1. The sequencing sample was made of PBMCs or T cells enriched from blood (not recorded which). The CDR3, as DNA: TGTGCCAGCAGTTTAACAGGGGGCTCCCTTAGTGAAGAGACCCAGTACTTC. Amino acids: CASSLTGGSLSEETQYF.